Shown below are 24 T cell receptor beta chains from a single sample sequenced in a study of cytomegalovirus exposure and HLA in healthy donors. With 60 Vbeta and 13 Jbeta primers, the PCR was carried out. Clones were read by immunoSEQ multiplex PCR, and TCRdb kept only the in-frame ones, dropping some. The repertoire holds over 100,000 clones, with 83% as singletons. What was sequenced was PBMCs. These receptors all come from a man aged 40-49 years in good health and CMV-seronegative.

This chain links TRBV9 with TRBJ2-3; TRBD2 agrees at 15 bases. This CDR3 contains 17 residues. Germline V gene lookup returns CDR1 SGDLS and CDR2 YYNGEE. V dropped 3 bases and J dropped 11; count of bases not matched to a gene: 13. The DNA of the CDR3 is TGTGCCAGCAGCGAGCCGATCCGGACTAGCGGGAGGGTTAAGCAGTATTTT. Residues: CASSEPIRTSGRVKQYF.

The rearrangement joins TRBV11-2 to TRBJ2-2, with D possibly matching TRBD1 (5 bases). Trimming removed 2 bases at V and 0 bases at J, with 10 bases between. The CDR3 has 16 amino acids. Germline CDR1 reads SGHAT; CDR2 reads FQNNGV. The CDR3 coding sequence is TGTGCCAGCAGCTTAAGGGGCACGGCGAACACCGGGGAGCTGTTTTTT. Translation: CASSLRGTANTGELFF.

This clone was seen just once. The chain combines TRBV15 with TRBJ2-3; TRBD2 agrees at 10 bases. The V gene end was trimmed by 4 bases and the J gene end by 2 bases; junction bases not matched to a gene: 3. Per germline, CDR1 LNHNV and CDR2 YYDKDF (reference sequence). The CDR3 extends over 15 amino acids. CDR3 protein: CATSKRGGNTDTQYF. The CDR3 DNA reads as TGTGCCACCAGCAAGCGGGGGGGAAACACAGATACGCAGTATTTT.

The chain uses TRBV4-3 and TRBJ2-5; TRBD1 aligns across 9 bases. The germline V gene encodes CDR1 LGHNA and CDR2 YSLEER. CDR3 length: 15 residues. Trimming cost V 4 bases and J 5 bases; bases outside gene matches: 8. CDR3: CASSLKTGGRETQYF. Here the CDR3 DNA reads TGCGCCAGCAGCCTAAAAACAGGGGGCCGGGAGACCCAGTACTTC.

The chain uses TRBV2 and TRBJ2-7, with D unclear. Germline values: CDR1 SNHLY, CDR2 FYNNEI. With 4 bases removed from V and 5 bases from J, the gap between germline ends came to 18 bases. This CDR3 spans 15 amino acids. CDR3 in DNA: TGTGCCAGCAGTGTCTACCGTTCCCCCTTGAACGAGCAGTACTTC. Protein: CASSVYRSPLNEQYF.

J is TRBJ1-5 and V is TRBV2; a possible D gene is TRBD1 (5 bases). V was cut by 4 bases and J by 2 bases, with 15 bases left in between. The CDR3 is 16 residues long. Per the germline V gene, CDR1 is SNHLY and CDR2 is FYNNEI. As DNA, the CDR3 is TGTGCCAGCAGTGCCGGTATAGGGGTTGGCAATCAGCCCCAGCATTTT. Amino acid sequence: CASSAGIGVGNQPQHF.

This clone was seen just once. This sequence joins TRBV30 and TRBJ1-5, with D possibly being TRBD1 (5 bases). Germline-derived CDR1 and CDR2 are GTSNPN and SVGIG (reference sequence). V was clipped by 2 bases and J by 1 base, with 24 bases between them. This CDR3 comprises 19 residues. The CDR3 DNA reads TGTGCCTGGAGTCCGATCGGGGGACCTCGATCAAGCAGCAATCAGCCCCAGCATTTT. Its protein is CAWSPIGGPRSSSNQPQHF.

The chain carries TRBV5-1 and TRBJ2-5, with D hard to call. Germline CDR1 reads SGHRS; CDR2 reads YFSETQ. Trimming took off 5 bases at V and 1 base at J, with 12 bases between the two ends. The CDR3 is made up of 14 amino acids. The CDR3, as DNA: TGCGCCAGCAGTACTCTACAGCTCCAAGAGACCCAGTACTTC. As protein: CASSTLQLQETQYF.

This clone was seen a handful of times. In the same sample, other DNA sequences code for this CDR3. The chain combines TRBV19 with TRBJ2-2, with D possibly TRBD1 on 6 matching bases. CDR1 is LNHDA and CDR2 is SQIVND in the germline V gene (reference sequence). V dropped 4 bases and J dropped 5 bases, with 8 bases sitting between them. The length of the CDR3 is 13 residues. This chain's CDR3 is CASSTGVTGELFF. CDR3 sequence (DNA): TGTGCCAGTAGTACAGGGGTTACCGGGGAGCTGTTTTTT.

V is TRBV4-3 and J is TRBJ1-1, with D tentatively TRBD1 (5 bases). Trimming removed 0 bases at V and 6 bases at J, with 11 bases between. CDR1 and CDR2 (germline): LGHNA, YSLEER. CDR3 length equals 14 residues. The CDR3 protein is CASSQDHGGAEAFF. CDR3 in DNA: TGCGCCAGCAGCCAAGATCACGGGGGGGCTGAAGCTTTCTTT.

This sequence joins TRBV29-1 and TRBJ2-2, with D possibly being TRBD1 (6 bases). The CDR3 is 13 amino acids. The germline V and J ends were trimmed by 3 bases and 5 bases, with 10 bases remaining between them. Germline V gene data show CDR1 as SQVTM and CDR2 as ANQGSEA. CDR3 sequence reads: CSVDPQGTGELFF. Written as DNA, the CDR3 is TGCAGCGTTGACCCCCAGGGGACCGGGGAGCTGTTTTTT.

The chain employs TRBV5-1 and TRBJ2-5, with 8 bases lining up with TRBD2. The CDR3 contains 13 residues. Losses at the gene ends were 7 bases for V and 5 bases for J; bases not matched to a gene: 7. CDR1 and CDR2 (germline): SGHRS, YFSETQ. This CDR3 reads CASGRGGQETQYF. DNA of the CDR3: TGCGCCAGCGGACGGGGGGGCCAGGAGACCCAGTACTTC.

CDR3 protein: CASSIGQFTEAFF. CDR3 nucleotides: TGTGCCAGTAGTATAGGACAGTTCACTGAAGCTTTCTTT. V gene TRBV19 combines with J gene TRBJ1-1; D is perhaps TRBD1 (5 bases). Trimming removed 1 base from V and 4 bases from J, with 7 bases in between. The CDR3 spans 13 residues. Germline CDR1 and CDR2: LNHDA and SQIVND (reference sequence).

This clone was detected only a few times. The chain employs TRBV10-2 and TRBJ2-3; TRBD1 agrees at 11 bases. Germline lookup yields CDR1 WSHSY and CDR2 SAAADI. This CDR3 has 15 residues. Trimming at V came to 6 bases and at J to 5 bases, leaving 7 bases not matched to a gene. The CDR3 DNA reads TGCGCCAGCAGCTATGGGACAGGGGGTATAGATACGCAGTATTTT. Translated, it gives CASSYGTGGIDTQYF.

The rearrangement joins TRBV4-3 to TRBJ1-5; weak D call: TRBD1 (6 bases). CDR3 length: 17 residues. Trimming shortened V by 0 bases and J by 1 base, and 13 bases separated the two germline ends. The germline V gene has CDR1 LGHNA and CDR2 YSLEER. CDR3 amino acids: CASSQDHGTRSNQPQHF. The CDR3 DNA follows: TGCGCCAGCAGCCAAGACCACGGGACAAGAAGCAATCAGCCCCAGCATTTT.

The rearrangement joins TRBV7-3 to TRBJ1-2; 7 positions agree with TRBD1. V lost 6 bases, J lost 4 bases, and 11 bases stayed unmatched. The CDR3 spans 15 residues. The germline V gene has CDR1 SGHTA and CDR2 FQGTGA. CDR3 sequence: CASRRQTGPLYGYTF. The CDR3 region has the DNA TGTGCCAGCAGGCGTCAGACAGGGCCCCTCTATGGCTACACCTTC.

The rearrangement uses TRBV2 and TRBJ1-1; a weak D match, TRBD1 (6 bases). This CDR3 has 18 amino acids. V lost 6 bases and J 0 bases, leaving 23 bases between the germline ends. Germline V gives CDR1 SNHLY, CDR2 FYNNEI. The CDR3: CASSNTGSAQEMNTEAFF. CDR3 DNA: TGTGCCAGCAGCAACACAGGGTCAGCGCAAGAAATGAACACTGAAGCTTTCTTT.

This chain connects TRBV10-3 to TRBJ1-1; no definite D call. Trimming shortened V by 4 bases and J by 3 bases, and 9 bases separated the two germline ends. Germline CDR1 reads ENHRY; CDR2 reads SYGVKD. This CDR3 spans 13 amino acids. Here the CDR3 DNA reads TGTGCCATCAGTGGATTCGGGGACACTGAAGCTTTCTTT. It translates to CAISGFGDTEAFF.

This clone occurred once. The chain links TRBV5-4 to TRBJ2-7, with 7 bases that match TRBD1. The V gene's germline CDR1 is SGHNT and CDR2 YYREEE (reference sequence). CDR3 length: 15 residues. Germline trimming cut 2 bases from V and 3 bases from J; bases unmatched to any gene: 8. In nucleotides, the CDR3 is TGTGCCAGCAGCTTCTTTAACAGGGGAAACTACGAGCAGTACTTC. It is translated as CASSFFNRGNYEQYF.

The DNA for the CDR3 is TGCGCCAGCAGCCAAGGGGGCCGGGAGGGAGAGACCCAGTACTTC. Its protein is CASSQGGREGETQYF. The chain recombines TRBV4-1 with TRBJ2-5; 8 positions match TRBD2. This CDR3 region has 15 residues. V lost 1 base and J lost 4; bases outside the gene matches: 5. Germline loops: CDR1 MGHRA, CDR2 YSYEKL.

The CDR3, as DNA: TGTGCCAGCAGCTTGGCGGGTTCCTATGGCTACACCTTC. Amino acid sequence: CASSLAGSYGYTF. The chain uses TRBV11-2 and TRBJ1-2; no reliable D call. CDR3 length: 13 amino acids. Germline CDR1 and CDR2: SGHAT and FQNNGV. V lost 3 bases to trimming and J lost 4 bases, with 9 bases between them.

The chain uses TRBV28 and TRBJ2-1; weak D call: TRBD2 (6 bases). The germline CDR1 and CDR2 sequences are MDHEN and SYDVKM. This CDR3 spans 14 amino acids. Trimming took off 3 bases at V and 7 bases at J, with 13 bases between the two ends. The CDR3 here is CASSFNARGNEQFF. As DNA, the CDR3 is TGTGCCAGCAGTTTCAACGCACGGGGGAATGAGCAGTTCTTC.

The CDR3: CASSWSLGAAYEQYF. CDR3 DNA: TGTGCCAGCAGTTGGTCCTTGGGGGCCGCCTACGAGCAGTACTTC. The chain joins TRBV5-6 to TRBJ2-7; tentative D call: TRBD1 (6 bases). The germline V gene has CDR1 SGHDT and CDR2 YYEEEE. The CDR3 loop spans 15 amino acids. V shed 5 bases and J shed 2 bases, with 17 bases lying between them.

The chain joins TRBV4-1 to TRBJ2-2; possibly TRBD2 for D (5 bases). Germline CDR1 is MGHRA and CDR2 is YSYEKL. V dropped 1 base and J dropped 1 base, with 13 bases sitting between them. The CDR3 is 17 amino acids. The CDR3 here is CASSQGPAGKNTGELFF. CDR3 nucleotide sequence: TGCGCCAGCAGCCAAGGGCCCGCCGGGAAGAACACCGGGGAGCTGTTTTTT.